This TCR beta chain came from a study of T cell responses to AZD1222 COVID-19 vaccine. The CDR3 totals 20 residues. Germline V gene sequence: CDR1 SGDLS, CDR2 YYNGEE. Losses at the gene ends were 2 bases for V and 3 bases for J; bases not matched to a gene: 12. The data were produced by immunoSEQ multiplex PCR, yet TCRdb's version contains in-frame clones alone and is incomplete. The sample yields around 58,000 clones, around 84% seen once. This specimen was peripheral blood, taken on day 0 of AZD1222 vaccination. This TCR was sampled from an adult in good health. The chain carries TRBV9 and TRBJ2-1, with 15 bases lining up with TRBD2. CDR3 DNA: TGTGCCAGCAGCGTCGGGACTAGCGGGAGGTCTCGGGGGTACTACAATGAGCAGTTCTTC. Translating it yields CASSVGTSGRSRGYYNEQFF. Drawing the rest from reference TRBV9 and TRBJ2-1, the complete variable domain is DSGVTQTPKHLITATGQRVTLRCSPRSGDLSVYWYQQSLDQGLQFLIQYYNGEERAKGNILERFSAQQFPDLHSELNLSSLELGDSALYFCASSVGTSGRSRGYYNEQFFGPGTRLTVL.